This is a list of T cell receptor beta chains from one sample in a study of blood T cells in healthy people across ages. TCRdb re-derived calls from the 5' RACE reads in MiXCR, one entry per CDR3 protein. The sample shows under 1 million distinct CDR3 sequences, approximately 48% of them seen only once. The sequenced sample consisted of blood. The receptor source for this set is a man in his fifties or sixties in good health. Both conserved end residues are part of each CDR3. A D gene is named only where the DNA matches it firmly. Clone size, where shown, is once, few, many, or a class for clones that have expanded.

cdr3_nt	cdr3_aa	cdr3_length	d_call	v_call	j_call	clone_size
TGTGCCAGCAGTTTACTAGCGGGGGCCAAAAACATTCAGTACTTC	CASSLLAGAKNIQYF	15	TRBD2	TRBV27	TRBJ2-4	few
TGTGCCAGCAGCTTAGTTCTGGGTCGTACTGAAGCTTTCTTT	CASSLVLGRTEAFF	14	-	TRBV7-9	TRBJ1-1	-
TGTGCCAGCAGCCTCCTAACCTCAGATACGCAGTATTTT	CASSLLTSDTQYF	13	-	TRBV7-2	TRBJ2-3	few
TGTGCCAGCATGGAGTACCAAGAGACCCAGTACTTC	CASMEYQETQYF	12	-	TRBV2	TRBJ2-5	few
TGTGCCAGCTCATACTCCCCCTTGGTAAACGAGCAGTACTTC	CASSYSPLVNEQYF	14	-	TRBV18	TRBJ2-7	-
TGCAGTGCTAGAGACGGGGGGATCTCCTACAATGAGCAGTTCTTC	CSARDGGISYNEQFF	15	TRBD2	TRBV20-1	TRBJ2-1	-
TGTGCCAGCTGCCCAGACAGCGGGGCCAGCGGGGAGCAGTACTTC	CASCPDSGASGEQYF	15	TRBD2	TRBV7-2	TRBJ2-4	few
TGTGCCTGGGACAGGACGAGCTCCTATAATTCACCCCTCCACTTT	CAWDRTSSYNSPLHF	15	-	TRBV30	TRBJ1-6	-
TGTGCCAGCAGCGTAGTTGTCTATTCACCCCTCCACTTT	CASSVVVYSPLHF	13	-	TRBV7-2	TRBJ1-6	-
TGTGCCATCAGTGATAGGGAGCGGACAAAAAACATTCAGTACTTC	CAISDRERTKNIQYF	15	-	TRBV10-3	TRBJ2-4	few
TGTGCCAGCAGTTTACCGGGACTAAGCACAGATACGCAGTATTTT	CASSLPGLSTDTQYF	15	TRBD2	TRBV12-3/TRBV12-4	TRBJ2-3	-
TGTGCCAGCAGCGTTGGACTAGCGGGGAGTTTAACAGATACGCAGTATTTT	CASSVGLAGSLTDTQYF	17	TRBD2	TRBV9	TRBJ2-3	once
TGTGCCATCAGTGATTACACGACACCAGATACGCAGTATTTT	CAISDYTTPDTQYF	14	-	TRBV10-3	TRBJ2-3	many
TGTGCCAGCGATGCGGACAGCTACGAGCAGTACTTC	CASDADSYEQYF	12	-	TRBV2	TRBJ2-7	many
TGCGCCAGCAGCCAAGATCCGAGCGGGCCGAACGCCGGGGAGCTGTTTTTT	CASSQDPSGPNAGELFF	17	-	TRBV4-3	TRBJ2-2	-
TGTGCCAGCTCACAACAGGAAAACTACGAGCAGTACTTC	CASSQQENYEQYF	13	-	TRBV18	TRBJ2-7	-
TGTGCCAGCAGTTACCCCGAGACGAGGACAGATACGCAGTATTTT	CASSYPETRTDTQYF	15	-	TRBV6-7	TRBJ2-3	few
TGCAGTGCTAGAGTTTCTAGCGGTACCTACGAGCAGTACTTC	CSARVSSGTYEQYF	14	TRBD2	TRBV20-1	TRBJ2-7	-
TGCAGTGCTAGAGATGAGCGGACGGTCTATGGCTACACCTTC	CSARDERTVYGYTF	14	-	TRBV20-1	TRBJ1-2	-
TGTGCCAGCAGTGAAACGGGAGGCGACATTCAGTACTTC	CASSETGGDIQYF	13	TRBD2	TRBV6-1	TRBJ2-4	few
TGTGCCAGCATTCGAGAAGGAGTCGCCCCCCTAGGCTATACGCAGTATTTT	CASIREGVAPLGYTQYF	17	-	TRBV6-1	TRBJ2-3	few
TGTGCCAGCAGTTTGGGTGGGACCCAGTACTTC	CASSLGGTQYF	11	-	TRBV7-2	TRBJ2-5	many
TGTGCCAGCAGCTCTCTTCTAGCGGGGAGTCTCAATGAGCAGTTCTTC	CASSSLLAGSLNEQFF	16	TRBD2	TRBV27	TRBJ2-1	few
TGTGCCAGCAGTGGCGGGGGGAAGGTCACCGGGGAGCTGTTTTTT	CASSGGGKVTGELFF	15	TRBD2	TRBV6-5	TRBJ2-2	-
TGTGCCAGCAGCCAACCAGGGTTTACCTACGAGCAGTACTTC	CASSQPGFTYEQYF	14	-	TRBV3-1	TRBJ2-7	once
TGTGCCAGCAGCATTGACAGATACAATGAGCAGTTCTTC	CASSIDRYNEQFF	13	-	TRBV11-1	TRBJ2-1	few
TGCAGTGCTACCTCAAAAGGGGCCTATGGCTACACCTTC	CSATSKGAYGYTF	13	-	TRBV20-1	TRBJ1-2	few
TGCGCCAGCAGCCGAGGGACAAAGAACACCGGGGAGCTGTTTTTT	CASSRGTKNTGELFF	15	-	TRBV4-3	TRBJ2-2	-
TGTGCCAGCAGTCAGGGTTTATCCGGGGCCAACGTCCTGACTTTC	CASSQGLSGANVLTF	15	-	TRBV12-3/TRBV12-4	TRBJ2-6	-
TGTGCCAGCAGTGAAGCGTTAGGGGGGGCAGCTCCAGGTGGCTACACCTTC	CASSEALGGAAPGGYTF	17	-	TRBV2	TRBJ1-2	-
TGTGCCAGCAGCTTAACGAGGGCTAGCGGGCCGCAGTATTTT	CASSLTRASGPQYF	14	TRBD2	TRBV7-6	TRBJ2-3	few
TGTGCCAGCAGCTCAAAGGGGGAGGCTGAAGCTTTCTTT	CASSSKGEAEAFF	13	-	TRBV7-9	TRBJ1-1	-
TGTGCCAGCAGCTTAGTAGGACAGGGGATGTGGGAGACCCAGTACTTC	CASSLVGQGMWETQYF	16	TRBD1	TRBV11-2	TRBJ2-5	-
TGCAGTGCTAGCTCCAGCACAGATACGCAGTATTTT	CSASSSTDTQYF	12	-	TRBV20-1	TRBJ2-3	few
TGCGCCAGCAGCCAAGATGCACAGGGGGCCTATGGCTACACCTTC	CASSQDAQGAYGYTF	15	TRBD1	TRBV4-3	TRBJ1-2	-
TGTGCCAGCAGTCAACGGCTCAACTGGGATCAGCCCCAGCATTTT	CASSQRLNWDQPQHF	15	-	TRBV12-3/TRBV12-4	TRBJ1-5	once
TGTGCCAGCAGCTTAAAACCGCCCTATGGCTACACCTTC	CASSLKPPYGYTF	13	-	TRBV7-2	TRBJ1-2	-
TGTGCCAGCAGCTATTTACAGGGGGCGAACCCTCTTGGCGAGCAGTACTTC	CASSYLQGANPLGEQYF	17	TRBD1	TRBV7-8	TRBJ2-7	few
TGTGCCAGCAGCTTACTAAGCGGGGCCCCAAAGGGGACAGATACGCAGTATTTT	CASSLLSGAPKGTDTQYF	18	TRBD2	TRBV11-3	TRBJ2-3	-
TGTGCCAGCAGTGCCGTAGCAGGCCTAGTCTACAATGAGCAGTTCTTC	CASSAVAGLVYNEQFF	16	-	TRBV27	TRBJ2-1	-
TGTGCCAGCAGCGTTTGGACTAGCGGGGATAGCACAGATACGCAGTATTTT	CASSVWTSGDSTDTQYF	17	TRBD2	TRBV9	TRBJ2-3	-
TGTGCCAGCAAGGGACAGGGGGCCGGGTCCTATGGCTACACCTTC	CASKGQGAGSYGYTF	15	TRBD1	TRBV2	TRBJ1-2	-
TGTGCCAGCAGTTTCACGGCCAACAGGGCGCTCTCCTACGAGCAGTTCTTC	CASSFTANRALSYEQFF	17	-	TRBV6-6	TRBJ2-1	-
TGTGCCAGCAGCTCGACGGGACAGAGCTATGGCTACACCTTC	CASSSTGQSYGYTF	14	TRBD1	TRBV7-9	TRBJ1-2	-
TGTGCCAGCAGCTTCGGGGGTAGGGAGTATTTT	CASSFGGREYF	11	-	TRBV7-2	TRBJ2-3	-
TGTGCCAGCAGTTACACAGGGACAGGGAGCCCCCAAGAGACCCAGTACTTC	CASSYTGTGSPQETQYF	17	TRBD1	TRBV6-5	TRBJ2-5	once
TGCGCCAGCAGCCCGCTTGGTCAACAGGTAAACTACGAGCAGTACTTC	CASSPLGQQVNYEQYF	16	-	TRBV5-1	TRBJ2-7	few
TGTGCCAGCAGGATGCCGGGGGGACTAGCAGCGCCCCTGAACACCGGGGAGCTGTTTTTT	CASRMPGGLAAPLNTGELFF	20	TRBD2	TRBV2	TRBJ2-2	-
TGTGCCAGCTTGGACAGTTACTCCTACGAGCAGTACTTC	CASLDSYSYEQYF	13	-	TRBV28	TRBJ2-7	few
TGTGCCAGCTCATCCAGGGCCACCACAGATACGCAGTATTTT	CASSSRATTDTQYF	14	-	TRBV18	TRBJ2-3	few
TGTGCCAGCAGCCCCGTCGGGCGAGAGACTGAAGCTTTCTTT	CASSPVGRETEAFF	14	-	TRBV7-2	TRBJ1-1	-
TGTGCCAGCAGTTGGGGGGGGGGACAGGTCTCCTACGAGCAGTACTTC	CASSWGGGQVSYEQYF	16	-	TRBV28	TRBJ2-7	-
TGTGCCAGCAGCGGACAGGGGCCTTCCTACGAGCAGTACTTC	CASSGQGPSYEQYF	14	TRBD1	TRBV7-8	TRBJ2-7	few
TGTGCCAGCACAACACAGGGGGCTGGGAATCAGCCCCAGCATTTT	CASTTQGAGNQPQHF	15	TRBD1	TRBV5-8	TRBJ1-5	-